Listed below are T cell receptor beta chains from one sample, sequenced in a study of shared clonotypes between healthy human individuals. Here immunoSEQ multiplex PCR was the method, and the copy in TCRdb shows in-frame clones only, minus some. The profile shows approximately 1.9 million clones, about 94% of them singletons. The specimen was naive CD8+ T cells from PBMCs. The receptors here all came from a man younger than 35 in good health. Some clones in this sample may be carry-over from other donors' samples. Each CDR3 is given with its conserved first and last residue. A D gene is named only where the DNA matches it firmly. The listing skips clone size in some rows; elsewhere it reads once, few, many or a size class.

v_call	d_call	clone_size	j_call	cdr3_aa	cdr3_nt
TRBV10-3	NA	NA	TRBJ2-6	CATKGSRGSGANVLTF	TGTGCCACCAAGGGGTCTCGAGGCTCTGGGGCCAACGTCCTGACTTTC
TRBV27	NA	NA	TRBJ2-2	CAGNFGRHTGELFF	TGTGCCGGGAACTTCGGAAGGCACACCGGGGAGCTGTTTTTT
TRBV9	NA	once	TRBJ2-7	CASSVGSSYEQYF	TGTGCCAGCAGCGTCGGTTCCTCCTACGAGCAGTACTTC
TRBV6-5	TRBD1	NA	TRBJ2-2	CASSLTGANTGELFF	TGTGCCAGCAGTCTGACAGGGGCCAACACCGGGGAGCTGTTTTTT
TRBV29-1	NA	NA	TRBJ2-7	CSVPTGPYEQYF	TGCAGCGTGCCCACGGGGCCCTACGAGCAGTACTTC
TRBV14	NA	NA	TRBJ2-1	CASSQDWRRDEQFF	TGTGCCAGCAGCCAAGACTGGCGGAGGGATGAGCAGTTCTTC
TRBV7-9	NA	NA	TRBJ2-7	CASSVGYEQYF	TGTGCCAGCAGCGTAGGGTACGAGCAGTACTTC
TRBV27	TRBD1	NA	TRBJ1-1	CASSTTGGNTEAFF	TGTGCCAGCAGTACGACAGGGGGCAACACTGAAGCTTTCTTT
TRBV28	TRBD1	once	TRBJ1-2	CASRKRTGSNYGYTF	TGTGCCAGCAGAAAGAGGACAGGGAGTAACTATGGCTACACCTTC
TRBV10-3	TRBD1	NA	TRBJ2-7	CAIGYRDRGTLDEQYF	TGTGCCATCGGCTACCGGGACAGGGGAACCCTGGACGAGCAGTACTTC
TRBV9	TRBD1	NA	TRBJ2-2	CASSAPRTGRDTGELFF	TGTGCCAGCAGCGCCCCCCGGACAGGGCGGGACACCGGGGAGCTGTTTTTT
TRBV6-6	TRBD1	NA	TRBJ2-7	CASSYSAGQGAGEQYF	TGTGCCAGCAGTTACTCGGCGGGACAGGGGGCGGGTGAGCAGTACTTC
TRBV6-8	NA	NA	TRBJ2-7	CASSYVQLGGYEQYF	TGTGCCAGCAGTTACGTCCAGTTGGGGGGATACGAGCAGTACTTC
TRBV19	NA	NA	TRBJ2-1	CASSVQGSLYNEQFF	TGTGCCAGTAGTGTACAGGGTTCCCTCTACAATGAGCAGTTCTTC
TRBV11-2	TRBD1	NA	TRBJ2-3	CASSTGQGRDTQYF	TGTGCCAGCAGCACCGGACAGGGTAGAGATACGCAGTATTTT
TRBV7-9	NA	NA	TRBJ2-1	CASSFTTSEQFF	TGTGCCAGCAGCTTTACTACTAGTGAGCAGTTCTTC
TRBV7-8	NA	NA	TRBJ1-1	CASNAAVGPEAFF	TGTGCCAGCAACGCAGCGGTGGGGCCCGAAGCTTTCTTT
TRBV7-9	NA	NA	TRBJ1-2	CASTYVGTESLNYGYTF	TGTGCCAGCACCTATGTGGGGACCGAGTCCCTTAACTATGGCTACACCTTC
TRBV27	TRBD1	NA	TRBJ1-2	CASSDDRDGYTF	TGTGCCAGCTCGGATGACAGGGATGGCTACACCTTC
TRBV28	NA	NA	TRBJ1-4	CASTLGGPNEKLFF	TGTGCCAGCACTTTAGGGGGGCCAAATGAAAAACTGTTTTTT
TRBV9	TRBD2	NA	TRBJ2-1	CASSLLTGTSGSSSYNEQFF	TGTGCCAGCAGCCTCCTTACCGGGACTAGCGGCTCAAGCTCCTACAATGAGCAGTTCTTC
TRBV27	TRBD2	NA	TRBJ2-1	CASGKLAGSYNEQFF	TGTGCCAGCGGAAAACTAGCGGGATCCTACAATGAGCAGTTCTTC
TRBV7-6	NA	NA	TRBJ1-1	CASSLRSTGGGKNTEAFF	TGTGCCAGCAGCTTACGATCGACAGGAGGGGGGAAAAACACTGAAGCTTTCTTT
TRBV6-1	NA	NA	TRBJ1-2	CASSEGIRWGGEENGYTF	TGTGCCAGCAGTGAAGGGATACGTTGGGGGGGAGAAGAAAATGGCTACACCTTC
TRBV30	TRBD1	NA	TRBJ1-4	CAWNPDRVNEKLFF	TGTGCCTGGAACCCGGACAGGGTTAATGAAAAACTGTTTTTT
TRBV5-1	TRBD2	NA	TRBJ2-7	CASSSYLTAGYEQYF	TGCGCCAGCAGCTCCTACCTGACAGCGGGATACGAGCAGTACTTC
TRBV7-6	NA	NA	TRBJ2-3	CASSNGAGFTDTQYF	TGTGCCAGCAGCAATGGGGCCGGTTTTACAGATACGCAGTATTTT
TRBV9	TRBD1	NA	TRBJ1-2	CASSVGKTGVDGYTF	TGTGCCAGCAGCGTAGGCAAGACAGGGGTGGATGGCTACACCTTC
TRBV7-6	NA	few	TRBJ1-1	CASSRLPGTTEAFF	TGTGCCAGCAGTCGTCTTCCCGGGACAACTGAAGCTTTCTTT
TRBV28	NA	NA	TRBJ2-3	CASRPTGGGSISGEYF	TGTGCCAGCAGGCCTACCGGGGGCGGGAGTATCTCCGGGGAGTATTTT
TRBV7-6	NA	NA	TRBJ2-7	CASSLYAGASYEQYF	TGTGCCAGCAGCTTATACGCCGGGGCCTCCTACGAGCAGTACTTC
TRBV5-1	NA	NA	TRBJ2-1	CASSPGTGVGSNEQFF	TGCGCCAGCAGCCCTGGGACGGGTGTGGGATCGAATGAGCAGTTCTTC
TRBV27	TRBD2	NA	TRBJ2-4	CASSLLGPGGAKNIQYF	TGTGCCAGCAGTTTATTGGGCCCGGGAGGAGCCAAAAACATTCAGTACTTC
TRBV19	NA	NA	TRBJ2-7	CASSLAGQSYEQYF	TGTGCCAGTAGTTTGGCGGGACAATCCTACGAGCAGTACTTC
TRBV28	TRBD1	NA	TRBJ1-2	CASSPGTGVGYTF	TGTGCCAGCAGCCCCGGGACAGGGGTTGGCTACACCTTC
TRBV19	TRBD1	NA	TRBJ2-1	CASSTGQGTRVNEQFF	TGTGCCAGTAGTACGGGACAGGGGACTAGAGTCAATGAGCAGTTCTTC
TRBV6-6	NA	once	TRBJ1-2	CASTWGDGYTF	TGTGCCAGCACGTGGGGTGATGGCTACACCTTC
TRBV4-1	TRBD2	NA	TRBJ2-1	CASSLRGASGSYNEQFF	TGCGCCAGCAGCTTAAGGGGGGCTAGCGGGAGTTACAATGAGCAGTTCTTC
TRBV30	NA	NA	TRBJ1-2	CAWRRYREGYTF	TGTGCCTGGAGGAGGTACAGGGAGGGCTACACCTTC
TRBV29-1	TRBD2	NA	TRBJ2-1	CSVGLAGWNEQFF	TGCAGCGTGGGACTAGCGGGATGGAATGAGCAGTTCTTC
TRBV9	TRBD1	once	TRBJ2-7	CASSTTGGEQYF	TGTGCCAGCAGCACAACAGGGGGCGAGCAGTACTTC
TRBV5-6	NA	NA	TRBJ2-3	CASSLSYLGINTQYF	TGTGCCAGCAGCTTGTCTTATCTGGGGATAAATACGCAGTATTTT
TRBV15	NA	NA	TRBJ2-7	CATSRDRLLSYEQYF	TGTGCCACCAGCAGAGATAGGCTCTTATCCTACGAGCAGTACTTC
TRBV7-8	NA	once	TRBJ2-1	CASSDIDEQFF	TGTGCCAGCAGCGATATCGATGAGCAGTTCTTC
TRBV19	NA	NA	TRBJ2-5	CASSLSGPYQETQYF	TGTGCCAGTAGTCTTTCCGGGCCGTACCAAGAGACCCAGTACTTC
TRBV15	TRBD2	NA	TRBJ2-7	CATSSYSGGYEQYF	TGTGCCACCAGCAGTTACAGCGGGGGCTACGAGCAGTACTTC
TRBV7-9	TRBD1	NA	TRBJ2-3	CASTARPPGQGNTDTQYF	TGTGCCAGCACCGCACGACCCCCGGGACAGGGAAACACAGATACGCAGTATTTT
TRBV5-6	TRBD1	once	TRBJ2-7	CASSLAGTDNYEQYF	TGTGCCAGCAGCTTGGCCGGGACAGATAACTACGAGCAGTACTTC
TRBV14	NA	NA	TRBJ2-1	CASSQLLVGAWNEQFF	TGTGCCAGCAGCCAACTTCTCGTCGGGGCCTGGAATGAGCAGTTCTTC
TRBV16	NA	NA	TRBJ2-7	CASSQYTAGNSYEQYF	TGTGCCAGCAGCCAATATACGGCAGGGAATTCCTACGAGCAGTACTTC
TRBV6-5	TRBD1	NA	TRBJ2-2	CASSYSQGARTGELFF	TGTGCCAGCAGTTATTCTCAGGGGGCTCGGACCGGGGAGCTGTTTTTT
TRBV27	TRBD1	NA	TRBJ1-1	CASSLRRTGWMNTEAFF	TGTGCCAGCAGCTTAAGGCGGACAGGGTGGATGAACACTGAAGCTTTCTTT